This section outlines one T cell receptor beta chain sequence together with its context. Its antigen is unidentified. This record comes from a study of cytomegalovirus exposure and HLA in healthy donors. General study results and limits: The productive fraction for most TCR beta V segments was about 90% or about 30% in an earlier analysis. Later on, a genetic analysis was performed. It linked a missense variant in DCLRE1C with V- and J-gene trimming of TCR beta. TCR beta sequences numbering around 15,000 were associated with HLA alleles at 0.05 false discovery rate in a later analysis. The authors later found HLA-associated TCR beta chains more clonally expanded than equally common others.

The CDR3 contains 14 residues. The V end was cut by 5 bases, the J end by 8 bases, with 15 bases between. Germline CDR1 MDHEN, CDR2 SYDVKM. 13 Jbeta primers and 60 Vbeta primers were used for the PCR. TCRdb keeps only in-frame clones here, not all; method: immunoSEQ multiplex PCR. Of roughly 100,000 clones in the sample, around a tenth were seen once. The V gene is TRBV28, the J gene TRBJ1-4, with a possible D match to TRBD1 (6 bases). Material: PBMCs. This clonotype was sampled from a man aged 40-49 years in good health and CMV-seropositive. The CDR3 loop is CASSPTGNYEKLFF. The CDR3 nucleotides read TGTGCCAGCAGTCCAACAGGGAATTACGAAAAACTGTTTTTT. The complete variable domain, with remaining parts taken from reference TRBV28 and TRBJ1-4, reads DVKVTQSSRYLVKRTGEKVFLECVQDMDHENMFWYRQDPGLGLRLIYFSYDVKMKEKGDIPEGYSVSREKKERFSLILESASTNQTSMYLCASSPTGNYEKLFFGSGTQLSVL.